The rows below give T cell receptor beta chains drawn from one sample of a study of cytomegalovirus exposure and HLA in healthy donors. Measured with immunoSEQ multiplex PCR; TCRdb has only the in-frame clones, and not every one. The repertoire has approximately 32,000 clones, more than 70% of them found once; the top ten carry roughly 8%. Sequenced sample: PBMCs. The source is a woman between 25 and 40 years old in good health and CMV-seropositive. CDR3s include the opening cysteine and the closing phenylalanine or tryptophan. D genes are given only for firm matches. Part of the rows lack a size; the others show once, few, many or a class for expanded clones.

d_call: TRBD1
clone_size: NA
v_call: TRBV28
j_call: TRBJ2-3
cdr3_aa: CASSLLTGGTDTQYF
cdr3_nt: TGTGCCAGCAGTTTACTGACAGGGGGAACAGATACGCAGTATTTT

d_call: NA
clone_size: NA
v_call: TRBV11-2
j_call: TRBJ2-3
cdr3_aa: CASSLGLALSSGTDTQYF
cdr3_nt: TGTGCCAGCAGCTTAGGGCTAGCTCTGTCCTCGGGCACAGATACGCAGTATTTT

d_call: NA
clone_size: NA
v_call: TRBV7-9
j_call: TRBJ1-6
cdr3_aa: CASSLVAVSPLHF
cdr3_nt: TGTGCCAGCAGCTTAGTCGCGGTTTCACCCCTCCACTTT

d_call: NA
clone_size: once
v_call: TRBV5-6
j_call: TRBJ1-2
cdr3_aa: CASSLSVGGSGYTF
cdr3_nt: TGTGCCAGCAGCTTGAGCGTAGGGGGTAGTGGCTACACCTTC

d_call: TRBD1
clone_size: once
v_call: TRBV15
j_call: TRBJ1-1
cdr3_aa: CATSRDRVLYTEAFF
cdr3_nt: TGTGCCACCAGCCGAGACAGGGTTTTGTACACTGAAGCTTTCTTT

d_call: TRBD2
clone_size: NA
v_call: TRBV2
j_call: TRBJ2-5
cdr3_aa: CASSGLAGQETQYF
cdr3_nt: TGTGCCAGCAGTGGGCTAGCGGGCCAAGAGACCCAGTACTTC

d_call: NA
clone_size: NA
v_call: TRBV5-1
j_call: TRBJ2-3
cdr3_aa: CASSPGRDTQYF
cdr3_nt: TGCGCCAGCAGCCCCGGTCGGGATACGCAGTATTTT

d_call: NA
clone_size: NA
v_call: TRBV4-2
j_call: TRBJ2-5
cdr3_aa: CASSQGSGPQETQYF
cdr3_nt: TGTGCCAGCAGCCAAGGGAGCGGGCCCCAAGAGACCCAGTACTTC

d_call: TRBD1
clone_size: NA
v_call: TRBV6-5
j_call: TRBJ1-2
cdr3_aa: CASSIGQGASYGYTF
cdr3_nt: TGTGCCAGCAGTATAGGACAGGGGGCAAGTTATGGCTACACCTTC

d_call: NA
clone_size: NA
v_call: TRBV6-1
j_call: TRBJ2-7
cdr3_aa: CASSGGLDSYEQYF
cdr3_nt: TGTGCCAGCAGTGGCGGATTAGACTCCTACGAGCAGTACTTC

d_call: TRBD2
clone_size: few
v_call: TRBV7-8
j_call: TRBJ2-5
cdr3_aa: CASMPIVAGAQETQYF
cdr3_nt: TGTGCCAGCATGCCGATAGTGGCGGGAGCCCAAGAGACCCAGTACTTC

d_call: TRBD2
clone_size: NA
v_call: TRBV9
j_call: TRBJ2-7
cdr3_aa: CASSDGSGGPYEQYF
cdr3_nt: TGTGCCAGCAGCGACGGGTCGGGAGGTCCCTACGAGCAGTACTTC

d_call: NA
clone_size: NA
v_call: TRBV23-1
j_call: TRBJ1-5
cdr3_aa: CASSQSGRGQPQHF
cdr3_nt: TGCGCCAGCAGTCAATCGGGGAGGGGTCAGCCCCAGCATTTT

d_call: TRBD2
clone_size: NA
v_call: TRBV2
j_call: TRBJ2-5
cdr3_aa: CASPGGGGQETQYF
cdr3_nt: TGTGCCAGCCCCGGGGGGGGAGGCCAAGAGACCCAGTACTTC

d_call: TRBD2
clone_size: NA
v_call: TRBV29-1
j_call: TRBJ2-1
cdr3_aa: CSVAREGLEQFF
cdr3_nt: TGCAGCGTTGCCCGGGAGGGCCTTGAGCAGTTCTTC

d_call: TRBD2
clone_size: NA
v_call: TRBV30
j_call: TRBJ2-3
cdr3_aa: CAWNRLAGTRDPQYF
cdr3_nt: TGTGCCTGGAATCGACTAGCGGGTACCCGCGACCCGCAGTATTTT

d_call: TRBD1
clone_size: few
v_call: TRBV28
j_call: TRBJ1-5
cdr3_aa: CASSLWGFGTGGNQPQHF
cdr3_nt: TGTGCCAGCAGTTTATGGGGTTTCGGAACAGGGGGGAATCAGCCCCAGCATTTT

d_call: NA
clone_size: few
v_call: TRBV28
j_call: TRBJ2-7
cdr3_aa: CASSLPQGFREQYF
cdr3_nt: TGTGCCAGCAGTCTACCACAGGGTTTCAGGGAGCAGTACTTC

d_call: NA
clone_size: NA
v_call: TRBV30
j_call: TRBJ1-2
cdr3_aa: CAWSVSQNYGYTF
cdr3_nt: TGTGCCTGGAGTGTAAGTCAGAACTATGGCTACACCTTC

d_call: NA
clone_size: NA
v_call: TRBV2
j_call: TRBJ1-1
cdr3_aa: CASRQVHTEAFF
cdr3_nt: TGTGCCAGCAGACAGGTGCACACTGAAGCTTTCTTT

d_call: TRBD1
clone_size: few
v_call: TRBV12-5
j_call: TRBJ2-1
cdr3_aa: CASGRGQGGYNEQFF
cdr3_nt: TGTGCTAGTGGTAGAGGACAGGGGGGGTACAATGAGCAGTTCTTC

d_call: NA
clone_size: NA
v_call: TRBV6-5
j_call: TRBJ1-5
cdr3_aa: CASSESRQPQHF
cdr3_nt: TGTGCCAGCAGTGAAAGCCGGCAGCCCCAGCATTTT

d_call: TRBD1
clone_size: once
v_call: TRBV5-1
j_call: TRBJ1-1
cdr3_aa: CASSFQGATEAFF
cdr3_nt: TGCGCCAGCAGCTTTCAGGGGGCTACTGAAGCTTTCTTT

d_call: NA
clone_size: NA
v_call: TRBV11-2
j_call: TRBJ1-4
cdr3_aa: CASSTLRLPSEKLFF
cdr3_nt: TGTGCCAGCAGCACCCTCAGGCTCCCCAGTGAAAAACTGTTTTTT

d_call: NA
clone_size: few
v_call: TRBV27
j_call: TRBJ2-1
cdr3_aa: CASSWPGDEQFF
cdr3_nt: TGTGCCAGCAGTTGGCCGGGAGATGAGCAGTTCTTC

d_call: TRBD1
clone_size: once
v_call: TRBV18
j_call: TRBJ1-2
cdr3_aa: CASQLGQPDGYTF
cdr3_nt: TGTGCCAGCCAGCTGGGACAGCCCGACGGCTACACCTTC

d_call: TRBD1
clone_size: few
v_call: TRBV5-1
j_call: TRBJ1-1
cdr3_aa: CASSLTGTAQLGAFF
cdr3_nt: TGCGCCAGCAGCTTAACCGGGACAGCCCAACTGGGAGCTTTCTTT

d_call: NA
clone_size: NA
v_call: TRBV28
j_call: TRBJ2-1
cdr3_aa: CASSLDTGEQFF
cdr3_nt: TGTGCCAGCAGTTTGGATACGGGGGAGCAGTTCTTC

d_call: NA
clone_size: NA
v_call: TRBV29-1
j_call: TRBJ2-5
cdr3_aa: CSVIEEAETQYF
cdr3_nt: TGCAGCGTTATAGAGGAGGCAGAGACCCAGTACTTC

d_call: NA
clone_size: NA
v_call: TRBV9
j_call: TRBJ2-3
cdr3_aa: CASSLEHSTDTQYF
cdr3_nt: TGTGCCAGCAGCCTAGAACATAGCACAGATACGCAGTATTTT

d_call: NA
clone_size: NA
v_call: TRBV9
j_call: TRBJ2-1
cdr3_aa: CASSVGVGSSYNEQFF
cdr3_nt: TGTGCCAGCAGCGTAGGGGTGGGGAGCTCCTACAATGAGCAGTTCTTC

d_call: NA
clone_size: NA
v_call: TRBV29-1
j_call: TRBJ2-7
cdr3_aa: CSGGTAYEQYF
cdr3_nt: TGCAGCGGCGGGACAGCCTACGAGCAGTACTTC

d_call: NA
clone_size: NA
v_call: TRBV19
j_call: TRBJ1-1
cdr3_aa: CASILPGNTEAFF
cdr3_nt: TGTGCCAGTATCCTGCCAGGGAACACTGAAGCTTTCTTT

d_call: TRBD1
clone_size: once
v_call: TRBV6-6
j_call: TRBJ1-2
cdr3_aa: CASTWDRGKYGYTF
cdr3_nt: TGTGCCAGCACCTGGGACAGGGGGAAGTATGGCTACACCTTC

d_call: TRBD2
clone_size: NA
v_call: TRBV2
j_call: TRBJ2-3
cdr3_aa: CAIDGTSGTDTQYF
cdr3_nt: TGTGCCATTGACGGGACTAGCGGCACAGATACGCAGTATTTT

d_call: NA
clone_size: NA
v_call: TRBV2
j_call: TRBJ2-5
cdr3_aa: CASSEGLAVETQYF
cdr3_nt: TGTGCCAGCAGTGAAGGCCTAGCTGTGGAGACCCAGTACTTC

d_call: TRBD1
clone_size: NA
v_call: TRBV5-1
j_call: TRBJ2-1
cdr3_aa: CASSRTGEDYNEQFF
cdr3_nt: TGCGCCAGCAGCCGGACAGGGGAGGACTACAATGAGCAGTTCTTC

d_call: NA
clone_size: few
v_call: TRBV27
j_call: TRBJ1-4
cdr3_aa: CASSFQGSNEKLFF
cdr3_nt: TGTGCCAGCAGTTTTCAGGGCTCTAATGAAAAACTGTTTTTT

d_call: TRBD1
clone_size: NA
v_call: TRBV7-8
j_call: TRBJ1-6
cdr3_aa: CACQGQYNSPLHF
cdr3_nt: TGTGCCTGTCAGGGACAGTATAATTCACCCCTCCACTTT

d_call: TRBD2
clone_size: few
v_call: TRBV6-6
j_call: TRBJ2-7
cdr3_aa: CASSYRTSGRVYEQYF
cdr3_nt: TGTGCCAGCAGTTACCGGACTAGCGGGAGGGTCTACGAGCAGTACTTC

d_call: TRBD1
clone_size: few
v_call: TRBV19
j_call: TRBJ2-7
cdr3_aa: CASSTIGDRANLYEQYF
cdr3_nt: TGTGCCAGTAGTACCATCGGGGACAGGGCAAACCTCTACGAGCAGTACTTC

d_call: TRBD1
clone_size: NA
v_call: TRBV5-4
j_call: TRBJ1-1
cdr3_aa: CASSLYMSRGPTEAFF
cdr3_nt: TGTGCCAGCAGCTTATATATGTCTAGGGGGCCCACTGAAGCTTTCTTT

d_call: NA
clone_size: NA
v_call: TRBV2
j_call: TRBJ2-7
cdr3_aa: CASSAGVYEQYF
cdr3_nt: TGTGCCAGCAGTGCGGGGGTCTACGAGCAGTACTTC

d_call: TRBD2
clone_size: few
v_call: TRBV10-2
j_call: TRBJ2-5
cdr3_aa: CASSEAGGRQETQYF
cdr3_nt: TGCGCCAGCAGTGAAGCGGGGGGTCGACAAGAGACCCAGTACTTC

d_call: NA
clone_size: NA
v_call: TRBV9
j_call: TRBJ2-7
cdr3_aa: CASSPVEPGGYEQYF
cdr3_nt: TGTGCCAGCAGCCCCGTTGAGCCCGGGGGCTACGAGCAGTACTTC

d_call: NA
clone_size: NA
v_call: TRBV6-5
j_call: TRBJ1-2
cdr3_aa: CASKTGVLFYGYTF
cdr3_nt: TGTGCCAGCAAGACAGGTGTGTTGTTCTATGGCTACACCTTC

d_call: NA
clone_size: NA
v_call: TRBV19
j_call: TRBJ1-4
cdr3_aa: CASSIDRGNEKLFF
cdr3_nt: TGTGCCAGTAGTATAGATCGAGGGAATGAAAAACTGTTTTTT

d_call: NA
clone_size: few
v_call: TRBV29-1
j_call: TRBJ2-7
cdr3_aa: CSVEGGQGVWEQYF
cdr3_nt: TGCAGCGTTGAAGGGGGGCAGGGAGTCTGGGAGCAGTACTTC

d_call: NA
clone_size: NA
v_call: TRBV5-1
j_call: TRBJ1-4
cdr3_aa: CASRDSSQKLFF
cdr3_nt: TGCGCCAGCAGGGATAGCAGCCAAAAACTGTTTTTT

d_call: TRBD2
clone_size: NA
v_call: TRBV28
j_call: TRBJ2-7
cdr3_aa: CASSALTSGSKYEQYF
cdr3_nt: TGTGCCAGCAGCGCCCTTACTAGCGGGAGTAAATACGAGCAGTACTTC

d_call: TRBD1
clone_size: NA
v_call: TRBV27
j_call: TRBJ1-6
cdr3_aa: CASKGLTGGDNSPLHF
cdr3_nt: TGTGCCAGCAAAGGTCTAACAGGGGGCGATAATTCACCCCTCCACTTT

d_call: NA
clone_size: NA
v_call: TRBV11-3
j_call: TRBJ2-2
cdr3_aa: CASSPEQGYTGELFF
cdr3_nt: TGTGCCAGCAGCCCCGAGCAGGGTTACACCGGGGAGCTGTTTTTT

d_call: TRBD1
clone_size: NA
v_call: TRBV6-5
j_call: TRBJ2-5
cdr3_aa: CASSYSGTGESQYF
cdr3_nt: TGTGCCAGCAGTTACTCCGGGACAGGGGAATCCCAGTACTTC

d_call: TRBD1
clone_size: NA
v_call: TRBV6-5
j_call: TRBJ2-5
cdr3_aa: CASSYGTGGRETQYF
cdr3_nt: TGTGCCAGCAGTTATGGGACAGGGGGTAGAGAGACCCAGTACTTC

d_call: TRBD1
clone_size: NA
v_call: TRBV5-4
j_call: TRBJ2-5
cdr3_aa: CASSLVGDSLQETQYF
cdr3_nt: TGTGCCAGCAGCTTGGTCGGGGACAGTCTACAAGAGACCCAGTACTTC